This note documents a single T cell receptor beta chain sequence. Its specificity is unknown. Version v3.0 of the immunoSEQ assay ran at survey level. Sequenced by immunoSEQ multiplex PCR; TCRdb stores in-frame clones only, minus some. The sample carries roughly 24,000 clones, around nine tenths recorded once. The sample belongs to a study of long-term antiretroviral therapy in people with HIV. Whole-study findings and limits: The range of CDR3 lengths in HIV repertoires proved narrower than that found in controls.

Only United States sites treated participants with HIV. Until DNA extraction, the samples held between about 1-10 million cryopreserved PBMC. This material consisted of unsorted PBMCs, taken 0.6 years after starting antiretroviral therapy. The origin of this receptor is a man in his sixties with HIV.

The CDR3: CASSLNVGLFTEAFF. The CDR3 nucleotides are TGTGCCAGCAGTTTAAACGTAGGGTTGTTCACTGAAGCTTTCTTT. This rearrangement joins TRBV28 to TRBJ1-1; D unresolved. Germline CDR1 reads MDHEN; CDR2 reads SYDVKM. The CDR3 has 15 residues. Trimming took 2 bases from V and 4 from J, leaving 14 bases between them.